Listed below are T cell receptor beta chains from one sample, sequenced in a study of blood T cell repertoires in COVID-19. The table came from immunoSEQ multiplex PCR; TCRdb's copy has only in-frame clones and leaves some out. The sample shows about 210,000 clones, about four fifths of them seen only once. Sequencing was carried out using peripheral blood. Receptor source: a woman aged 40 to 55 with active or convalescent COVID-19. CDR3s include the opening cysteine and the closing phenylalanine or tryptophan. The D gene is left open where the match is weak. Only part of the rows carry a size: once, few, many, or a class if the clone is expanded.

j_call | clone_size | v_call | d_call | cdr3_nt | cdr3_aa
TRBJ1-1 | . | TRBV6-5 | TRBD1 | TGTGCCAGCAGTTCCCGACAGGGGAACACTGAAGCTTTCTTT | CASSSRQGNTEAFF
TRBJ1-3 | . | TRBV2 | TRBD1 | TGTGCCAGCTCTCTTGTCAGGGATGGACAGGCGGGAAACACCATATATTTT | CASSLVRDGQAGNTIYF
TRBJ2-7 | once | TRBV5-8 | . | TGTGCCAGCAGCTCCAGCCAAGGGGCCGCCTACGAGCAGTACTTC | CASSSSQGAAYEQYF
TRBJ2-5 | . | TRBV4-2 | TRBD1 | TGTGCCAGCAGCCAAGAGCCGGCAGGGGGCGGGGAGACCCAGTACTTC | CASSQEPAGGGETQYF
TRBJ1-1 | . | TRBV7-2 | TRBD1 | TGTGCCAGCAGCTGGACGACAGGGGGTGTCACTGAAGCTTTCTTT | CASSWTTGGVTEAFF
TRBJ2-1 | many | TRBV24-1 | TRBD1 | TGTGCCACCAGTGACCCCGGGACAGGGGATGTTGGCGAGCAGTTCTTC | CATSDPGTGDVGEQFF
TRBJ1-1 | . | TRBV3-1/TRBV3-2 | . | TGTGCCAGCAGCCAAGATCGTGTCGAAGCTTTCTTT | CASSQDRVEAFF
TRBJ1-1 | once | TRBV7-9 | TRBD1 | TGTGCCAGCAGACTAAAGGGGCAGGGACAGGGGGGAACTGAAGCTTTCTTT | CASRLKGQGQGGTEAFF
TRBJ2-7 | few | TRBV7-9 | . | TGTGCCAGCAGCTTGACAGCCTACGAGCAGTACTTC | CASSLTAYEQYF
TRBJ1-2 | . | TRBV28 | . | TGTGCCAGCCTGGGTCAGATGACAGGTACCAACTATGGCTACACCTTC | CASLGQMTGTNYGYTF
TRBJ2-7 | . | TRBV24-1 | TRBD1 | TGTGCCACCAGTCCGGGACAGGGAGTGCGGGAGCAGTACTTC | CATSPGQGVREQYF
TRBJ2-7 | . | TRBV30 | . | TGTGCCTGGAGTGTATACAGCTACGAGCAGTACTTC | CAWSVYSYEQYF
TRBJ1-4 | . | TRBV5-4 | TRBD1 | TGTGCCAGCAGCTTCGACAGGGTGGCTAATGAAAAACTGTTTTTT | CASSFDRVANEKLFF
TRBJ2-1 | . | TRBV30 | . | TGTGCCTGGAGTGTACGGGGAAACTCCTACAATGAGCAGTTCTTC | CAWSVRGNSYNEQFF
TRBJ2-1 | . | TRBV29-1 | TRBD2 | TGCAGCGTTGATCGGACAGCGATAGCCGGGACTAGGTCTAATGAGCAGTTCTTC | CSVDRTAIAGTRSNEQFF
TRBJ2-5 | . | TRBV12-3/TRBV12-4 | . | TGTGCCAGCAGTCCAGCGGACGGGGAGACCCAGTACTTC | CASSPADGETQYF
TRBJ2-1 | . | TRBV9 | TRBD2 | TGTGCCAGCAGCATCTATGGACTAGAGTACAATGAGCAGTTCTTC | CASSIYGLEYNEQFF
TRBJ2-1 | . | TRBV30 | . | TGTGCCTGGAGTCATACCGACGGGGTACGTGCCTACAATGAGCAGTTCTTC | CAWSHTDGVRAYNEQFF
TRBJ1-4 | . | TRBV6-5 | . | TGTGCCACCTCGCGGCAGATCAATGAAAAACTGTTTTTT | CATSRQINEKLFF
TRBJ2-7 | . | TRBV5-4 | . | TGTGCCAGCAGCCCATCCGGAGCATTCTCCTACGAGCAGTACTTC | CASSPSGAFSYEQYF
TRBJ1-1 | . | TRBV30 | . | TGTGCCTGGAGTGTACAGGAGTACACTGAAGCTTTCTTT | CAWSVQEYTEAFF
TRBJ1-3 | . | TRBV5-1 | . | TGCGCCAGCAGCCCATGGTCCAGGGGATCCGGAAACACCATATATTTT | CASSPWSRGSGNTIYF
TRBJ2-7 | . | TRBV2 | . | TGTGCCAGCAGCCAACTGTCACAGGGAAACAACGAGCAGTACTTC | CASSQLSQGNNEQYF
TRBJ1-2 | . | TRBV11-3 | . | TGTGCCAGCAGCTTAATATCAGAATATGGCTACACCTTC | CASSLISEYGYTF
TRBJ2-3 | . | TRBV5-5 | . | TGTGCCAGCAGCCTTAGGGACAAGACAGATACGCAGTATTTT | CASSLRDKTDTQYF
TRBJ1-2 | . | TRBV7-3 | . | TGTGCCAGCAGCTTAACACGGGAGACTAACTATGGCTACACCTTC | CASSLTRETNYGYTF
TRBJ2-7 | . | TRBV10-1 | . | TGCGCCAGCAGTGGGGGGCCCCAGGACCGCCGTTGGGAGCAGTACTTC | CASSGGPQDRRWEQYF
TRBJ2-7 | . | TRBV2 | TRBD2 | TGTGCCAGCACCGGGGGGGACGTCACGTACGAGCAGTACTTC | CASTGGDVTYEQYF
TRBJ2-2 | . | TRBV19 | . | TGTGCCAGTAACGTTATTGGCCACCCCGGGGCCGGGGAGCTGTTTTTT | CASNVIGHPGAGELFF
TRBJ2-7 | . | TRBV11-3 | . | TGTGCCAGCAGCTTAGGTTTAGGGGGCTACGAGCAGTACTTC | CASSLGLGGYEQYF
TRBJ1-2 | . | TRBV19 | . | TGTGCCAGTAGTATAGATCCAGGGCAGGGCTACACCTTC | CASSIDPGQGYTF
TRBJ1-2 | few | TRBV27 | TRBD1 | TGTGCCAGCAGTTCCCCGACAGGGAAGGACTATGGCTACACCTTC | CASSSPTGKDYGYTF
TRBJ1-5 | once | TRBV7-2 | . | TGTGCCAGCAGCTTAACATTGCCTTATAGCAATCAGCCCCAGCATTTT | CASSLTLPYSNQPQHF
TRBJ2-1 | once | TRBV10-3 | TRBD2 | TGTGCCATCAGCCCGCAGCGGGGGGGAAACAATGAGCAGTTCTTC | CAISPQRGGNNEQFF
TRBJ2-4 | . | TRBV10-1 | TRBD1 | TGCGCCAGCAGCCCGACAGGGGCTCCCGAAGCAGCCAAAAACATTCAGTACTTC | CASSPTGAPEAAKNIQYF
TRBJ2-7 | . | TRBV7-2 | . | TGTGCCAGCAGCCGGGACTTCGGCTCCTACGAGCAGTACTTC | CASSRDFGSYEQYF
TRBJ2-1 | . | TRBV15 | TRBD2 | TGTGCCACCAGCAGGTCGTCTAGCGGGAGGGCCCACAATGAGCAGTTCTTC | CATSRSSSGRAHNEQFF
TRBJ1-1 | . | TRBV18 | TRBD1 | TGTGCCAGCTCACCGGAGGGACAGGGGACTGAAGCTTTCTTT | CASSPEGQGTEAFF
TRBJ1-1 | . | TRBV9 | . | TGTGCCAGCAGCGTAGCATCAGGGGCCCACACTGAAGCTTTCTTT | CASSVASGAHTEAFF
TRBJ1-5 | . | TRBV7-8 | TRBD1 | TGTGCCAGCAGCCCCCGACAGGGGCCACGCTCGGGGCAGCCCCAGCATTTT | CASSPRQGPRSGQPQHF
TRBJ1-6 | . | TRBV4-3 | TRBD1 | TGCGCCAGCAGCCAAGATCAGGGGGCATATTCACCCCTCCACTTT | CASSQDQGAYSPLHF
TRBJ1-2 | once | TRBV6-5 | TRBD1 | TGTGCCAGCAGGACAGGGGGCGGGCATGGCTACACCTTC | CASRTGGGHGYTF